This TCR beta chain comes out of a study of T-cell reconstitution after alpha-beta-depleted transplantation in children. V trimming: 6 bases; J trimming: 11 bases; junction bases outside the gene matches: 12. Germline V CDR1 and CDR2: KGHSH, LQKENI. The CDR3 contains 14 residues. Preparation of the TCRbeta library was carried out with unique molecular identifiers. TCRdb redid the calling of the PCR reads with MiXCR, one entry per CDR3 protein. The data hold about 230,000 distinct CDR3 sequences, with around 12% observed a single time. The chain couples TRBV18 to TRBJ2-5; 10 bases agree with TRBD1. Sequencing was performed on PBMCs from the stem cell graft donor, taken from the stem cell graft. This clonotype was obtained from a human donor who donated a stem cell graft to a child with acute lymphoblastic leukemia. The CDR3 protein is CASSPGTGAPLQYF. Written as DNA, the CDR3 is TGTGCCAGCTCTCCCGGGACAGGGGCACCGCTTCAGTACTTC.